Each of the 2 T cell receptor beta chains below was sequenced from the same sample in a study of blood T cell repertoires in COVID-19. Clones were read by immunoSEQ multiplex PCR, and TCRdb kept only the in-frame ones, dropping some. In the table there are tens of thousands of clones, about 82% of which are singletons. Sequenced input: peripheral blood. All receptors derive from a human donor with active COVID-19. The donor label of this sample is uncertain.

The chain recombines TRBV9 with TRBJ2-1; tentatively, D is TRBD2 (6 bases). The V end lost 2 bases, the J end lost 1 base, and 10 bases lay between the germline ends. CDR3 length: 15 amino acids. CDR1 is SGDLS, CDR2 YYNGEE, per germline. The DNA of the CDR3 is TGTGCCAGCAGCGTCGGCGGGAATTCCTACAATGAGCAGTTCTTC. As protein: CASSVGGNSYNEQFF.

CDR3 region: CASSFRTGSEAKNIQYF. Written as DNA, the CDR3 is TGTGCCAGCAGCTTCAGGACAGGGAGTGAAGCCAAAAACATTCAGTACTTC. The V call is TRBV11-2, the J call TRBJ2-4, with TRBD1 matching over 8 bases. Germline CDR1 reads SGHAT; CDR2 reads FQNNGV. The CDR3 consists of 17 residues. The V and J ends lost 3 bases and 0 bases, in that order; junction bases with no gene match: 7.